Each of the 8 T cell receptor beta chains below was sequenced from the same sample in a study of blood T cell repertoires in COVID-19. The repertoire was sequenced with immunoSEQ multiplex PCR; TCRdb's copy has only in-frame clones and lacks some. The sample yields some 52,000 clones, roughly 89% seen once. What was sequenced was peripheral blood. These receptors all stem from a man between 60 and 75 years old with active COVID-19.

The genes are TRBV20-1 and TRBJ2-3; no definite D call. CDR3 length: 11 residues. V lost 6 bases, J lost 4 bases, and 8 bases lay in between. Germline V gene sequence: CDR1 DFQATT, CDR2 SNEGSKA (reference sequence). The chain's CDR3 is CSAAIADTQYF. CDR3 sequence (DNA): TGCAGTGCAGCGATCGCAGATACGCAGTATTTT.

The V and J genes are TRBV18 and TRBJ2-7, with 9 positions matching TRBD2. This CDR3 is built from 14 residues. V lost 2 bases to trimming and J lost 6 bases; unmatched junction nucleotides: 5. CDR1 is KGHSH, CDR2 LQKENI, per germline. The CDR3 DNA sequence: TGTGCCAGCTCACCAGGCGGGAGGGCCGTCGAGCAGTACTTC. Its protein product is CASSPGGRAVEQYF.

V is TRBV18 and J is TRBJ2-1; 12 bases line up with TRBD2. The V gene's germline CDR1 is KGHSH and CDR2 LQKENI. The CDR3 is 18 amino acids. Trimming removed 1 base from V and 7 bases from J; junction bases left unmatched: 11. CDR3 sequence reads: CASSPRQTSGGAGNEQFF. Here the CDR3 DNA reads TGTGCCAGCTCACCACGGCAGACTAGCGGGGGTGCGGGTAATGAGCAGTTCTTC.

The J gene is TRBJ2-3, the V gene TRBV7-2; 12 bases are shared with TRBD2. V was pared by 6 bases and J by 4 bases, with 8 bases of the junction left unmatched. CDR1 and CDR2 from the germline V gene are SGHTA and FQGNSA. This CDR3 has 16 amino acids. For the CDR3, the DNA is TGTGCCAGCAGGCGAACTAGCGGGAGGATTGCAGATACGCAGTATTTT. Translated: CASRRTSGRIADTQYF.

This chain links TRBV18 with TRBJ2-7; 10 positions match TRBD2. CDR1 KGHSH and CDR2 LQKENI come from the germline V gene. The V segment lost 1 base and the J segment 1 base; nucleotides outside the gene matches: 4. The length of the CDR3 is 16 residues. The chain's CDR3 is CASSPLATSGSYEQYF. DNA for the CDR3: TGTGCCAGCTCACCACTCGCGACTAGCGGGTCCTACGAGCAGTACTTC.

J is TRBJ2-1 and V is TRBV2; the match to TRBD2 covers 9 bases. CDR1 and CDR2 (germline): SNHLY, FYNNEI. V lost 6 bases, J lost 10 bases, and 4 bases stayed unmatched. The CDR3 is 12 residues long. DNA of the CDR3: TGTGCCAGCAGACCTACTAGCGGGGAGCAGTTCTTC. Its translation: CASRPTSGEQFF.

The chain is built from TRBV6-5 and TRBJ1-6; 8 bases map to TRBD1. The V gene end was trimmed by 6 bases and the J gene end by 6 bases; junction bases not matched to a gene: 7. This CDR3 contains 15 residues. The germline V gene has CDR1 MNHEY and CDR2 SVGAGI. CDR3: CASRLDRVANSPLHF. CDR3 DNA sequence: TGTGCCAGCAGGCTGGACAGGGTTGCTAATTCACCCCTCCACTTT.

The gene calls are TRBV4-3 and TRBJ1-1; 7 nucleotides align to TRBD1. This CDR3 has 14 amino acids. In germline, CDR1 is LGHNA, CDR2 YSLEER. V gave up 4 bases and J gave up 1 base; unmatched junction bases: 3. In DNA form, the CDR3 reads TGCGCCAGCAGCCGAGGGACAGCGAACACTGAAGCTTTCTTT. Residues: CASSRGTANTEAFF.